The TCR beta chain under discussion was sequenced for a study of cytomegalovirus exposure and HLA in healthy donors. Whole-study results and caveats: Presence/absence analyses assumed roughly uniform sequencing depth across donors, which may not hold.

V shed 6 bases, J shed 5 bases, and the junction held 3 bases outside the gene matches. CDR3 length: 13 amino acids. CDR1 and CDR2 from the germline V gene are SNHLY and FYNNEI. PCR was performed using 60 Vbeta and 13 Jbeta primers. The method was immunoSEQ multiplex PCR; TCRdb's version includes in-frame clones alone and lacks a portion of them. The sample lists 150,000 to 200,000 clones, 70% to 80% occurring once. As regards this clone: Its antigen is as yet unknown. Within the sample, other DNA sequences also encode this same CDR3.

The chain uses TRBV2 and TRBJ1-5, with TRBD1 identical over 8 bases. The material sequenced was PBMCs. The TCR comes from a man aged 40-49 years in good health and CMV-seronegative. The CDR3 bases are TGTGCCAGCAGCGCGGACAGGGATCAGCCCCAGCATTTT. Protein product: CASSADRDQPQHF.